Here is one T cell receptor beta chain with its context. One junction end does not reproduce the germline sequence, and a read error may be involved. Before being chosen for sequencing, patients had shown CD8+CD57+ cell expansion by flow cytometry. The CDR3 covers 14 residues. Per the germline V gene, CDR1 is SGHRS and CDR2 is YFSETQ. The study profiled TCR beta VDJ and CDR3 using genomic DNA as template. TCRdb redid the calling of the reads with MiXCR, one entry per CDR3 protein. The data contain a few hundred thousand distinct CDR3 sequences, about three fifths of them singletons. These data come from a study of CD8+CD57+ T cells in acquired aplastic anemia.

Source material: sorted CD4+, CD8+, or CD8+CD57+ T cells (not recorded which) from PBMCs. The rearrangement links TRBV5-1 to TRBJ2-7; D may be TRBD1 (5 bases). The receptor's source is a human donor with aplastic anemia. CDR3 region: CASTPGQGGYEQCF. CDR3 bases: TGCGCCAGCACACCGGGCCAGGGTGGTTACGAGCAGTGCTTC.